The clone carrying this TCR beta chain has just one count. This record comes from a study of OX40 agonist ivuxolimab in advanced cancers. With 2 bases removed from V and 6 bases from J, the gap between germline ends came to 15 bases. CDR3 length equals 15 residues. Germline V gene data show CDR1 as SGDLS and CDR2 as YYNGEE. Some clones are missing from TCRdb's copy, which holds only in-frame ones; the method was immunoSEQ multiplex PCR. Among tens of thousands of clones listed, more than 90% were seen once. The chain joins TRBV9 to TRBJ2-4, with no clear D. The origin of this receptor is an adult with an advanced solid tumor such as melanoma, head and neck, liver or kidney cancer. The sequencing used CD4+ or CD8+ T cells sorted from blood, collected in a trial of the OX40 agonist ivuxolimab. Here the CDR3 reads CASSVSEGTLNIQYF. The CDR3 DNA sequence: TGTGCCAGCAGCGTTTCGGAAGGTACCCTAAACATTCAGTACTTC. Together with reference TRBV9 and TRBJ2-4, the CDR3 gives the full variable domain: DSGVTQTPKHLITATGQRVTLRCSPRSGDLSVYWYQQSLDQGLQFLIQYYNGEERAKGNILERFSAQQFPDLHSELNLSSLELGDSALYFCASSVSEGTLNIQYFGAGTRLSVL.